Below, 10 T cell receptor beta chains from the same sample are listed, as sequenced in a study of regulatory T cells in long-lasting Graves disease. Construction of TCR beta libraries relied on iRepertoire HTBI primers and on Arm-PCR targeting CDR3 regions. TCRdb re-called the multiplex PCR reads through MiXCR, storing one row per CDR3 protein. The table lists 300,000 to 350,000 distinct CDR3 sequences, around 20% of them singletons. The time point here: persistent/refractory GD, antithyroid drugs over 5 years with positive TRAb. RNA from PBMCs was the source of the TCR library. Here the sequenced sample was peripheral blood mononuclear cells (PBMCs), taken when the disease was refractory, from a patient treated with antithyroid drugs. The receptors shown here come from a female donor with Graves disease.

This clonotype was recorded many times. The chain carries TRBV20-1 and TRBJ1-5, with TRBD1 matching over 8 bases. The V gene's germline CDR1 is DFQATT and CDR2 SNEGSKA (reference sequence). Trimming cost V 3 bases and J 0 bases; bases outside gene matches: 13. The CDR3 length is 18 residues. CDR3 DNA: TGCAGTGCTAGGGACGCGAGCGGGACAGGTTATAGCAATCAGCCCCAGCATTTT. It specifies CSARDASGTGYSNQPQHF.

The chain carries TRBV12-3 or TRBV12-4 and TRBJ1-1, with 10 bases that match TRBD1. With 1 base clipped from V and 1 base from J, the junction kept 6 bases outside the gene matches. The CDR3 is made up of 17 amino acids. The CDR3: CASSLDAGQGGNTEAFF. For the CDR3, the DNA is TGTGCCAGCAGTTTAGACGCCGGACAGGGGGGGAACACTGAAGCTTTCTTT.

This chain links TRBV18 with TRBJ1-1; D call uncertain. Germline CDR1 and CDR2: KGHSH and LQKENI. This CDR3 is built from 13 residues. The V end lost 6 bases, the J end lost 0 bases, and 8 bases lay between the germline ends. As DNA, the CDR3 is TGTGCCAGCTCTCCAACCATGAACACTGAAGCTTTCTTT. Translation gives CASSPTMNTEAFF.

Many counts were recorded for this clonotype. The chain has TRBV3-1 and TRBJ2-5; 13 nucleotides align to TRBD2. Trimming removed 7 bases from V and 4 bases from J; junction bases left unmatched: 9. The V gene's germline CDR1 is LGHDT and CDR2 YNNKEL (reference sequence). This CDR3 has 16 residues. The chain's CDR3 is CASTRGLAGAGETQYF. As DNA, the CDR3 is TGTGCCAGCACCCGCGGACTAGCGGGAGCGGGAGAGACCCAGTACTTC.

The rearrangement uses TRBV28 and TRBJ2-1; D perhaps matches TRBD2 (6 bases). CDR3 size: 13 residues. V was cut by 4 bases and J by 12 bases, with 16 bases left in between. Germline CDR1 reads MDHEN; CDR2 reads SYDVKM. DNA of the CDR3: TGTGCCAGCAGTTCCAAACCCCTGGGAGGGCAGTTCTTC. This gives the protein CASSSKPLGGQFF.

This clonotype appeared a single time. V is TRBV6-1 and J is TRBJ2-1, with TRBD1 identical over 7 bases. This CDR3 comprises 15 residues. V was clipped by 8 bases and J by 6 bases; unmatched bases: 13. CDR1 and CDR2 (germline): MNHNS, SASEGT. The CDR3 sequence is CASRDRVTFPNEQFF. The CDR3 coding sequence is TGTGCCAGCCGAGACAGGGTGACCTTCCCCAATGAGCAGTTCTTC.

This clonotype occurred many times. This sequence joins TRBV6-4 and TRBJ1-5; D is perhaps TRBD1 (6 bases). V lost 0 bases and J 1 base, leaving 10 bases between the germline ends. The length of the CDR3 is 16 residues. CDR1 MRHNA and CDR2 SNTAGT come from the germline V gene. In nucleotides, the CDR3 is TGTGCCAGCAGTGACTCCCGGACAGTCAGCAATCAGCCCCAGCATTTT. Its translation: CASSDSRTVSNQPQHF.

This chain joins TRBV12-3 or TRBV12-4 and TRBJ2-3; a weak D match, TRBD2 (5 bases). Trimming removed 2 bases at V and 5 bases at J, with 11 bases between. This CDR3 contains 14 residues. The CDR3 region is CASSLRLAGDTQYF. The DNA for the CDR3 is TGTGCCAGCAGTTTACGGCTAGCAGGAGATACGCAGTATTTT.

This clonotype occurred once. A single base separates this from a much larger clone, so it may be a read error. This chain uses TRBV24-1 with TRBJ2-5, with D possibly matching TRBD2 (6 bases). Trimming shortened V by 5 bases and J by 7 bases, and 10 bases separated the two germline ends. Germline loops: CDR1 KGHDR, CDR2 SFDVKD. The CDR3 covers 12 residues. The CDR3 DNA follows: TGTGCCACCAGTGTGTCCGGGGGGACCCAGTACTTC. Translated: CATSVSGGTQYF.

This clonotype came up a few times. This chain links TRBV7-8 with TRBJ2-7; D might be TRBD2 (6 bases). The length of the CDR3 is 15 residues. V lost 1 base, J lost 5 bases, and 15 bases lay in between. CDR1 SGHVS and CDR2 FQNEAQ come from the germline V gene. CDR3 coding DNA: TGTGCCAGCAGCTTAGTCCCGGGACTCCTCGACGAGCAGTACTTC. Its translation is CASSLVPGLLDEQYF.